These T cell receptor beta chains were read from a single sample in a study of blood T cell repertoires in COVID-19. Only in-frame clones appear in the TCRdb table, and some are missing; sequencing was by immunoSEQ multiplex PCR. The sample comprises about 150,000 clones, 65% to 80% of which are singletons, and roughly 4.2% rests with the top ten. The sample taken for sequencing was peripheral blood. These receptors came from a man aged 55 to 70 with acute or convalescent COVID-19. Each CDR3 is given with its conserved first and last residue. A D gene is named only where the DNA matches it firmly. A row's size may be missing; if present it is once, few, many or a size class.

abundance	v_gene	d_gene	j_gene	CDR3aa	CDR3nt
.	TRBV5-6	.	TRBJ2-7	CASSAGHSYEQYF	TGTGCCAGCAGCGCCGGACACTCCTACGAGCAGTACTTC
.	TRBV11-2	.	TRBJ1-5	CASSLDISGSGQPQHF	TGTGCCAGCAGCTTAGATATTTCGGGTTCGGGGCAGCCCCAGCATTTT
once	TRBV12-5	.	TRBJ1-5	CASGGPPGSNQPQHF	TGTGCTAGTGGGGGGCCACCGGGTAGCAATCAGCCCCAGCATTTT
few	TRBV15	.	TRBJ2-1	CATSRGRPEGNEQFF	TGTGCCACCAGCAGGGGTCGACCCGAGGGCAATGAGCAGTTCTTC
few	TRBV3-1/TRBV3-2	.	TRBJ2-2	CASRGLSNTGELFF	TGTGCCAGCAGAGGACTCTCGAACACCGGGGAGCTGTTTTTT
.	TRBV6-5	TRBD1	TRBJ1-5	CASSYPTGDNQPQHF	TGTGCCAGCAGTTATCCTACAGGGGATAATCAGCCCCAGCATTTT
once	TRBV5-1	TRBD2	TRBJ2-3	CASSLVAGGRTDTQYF	TGCGCCAGCAGCTTGGTGGCGGGAGGGCGCACAGATACGCAGTATTTT
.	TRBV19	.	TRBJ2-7	CASSTELRGYEQYF	TGTGCCAGTAGTACCGAACTGCGCGGATACGAGCAGTACTTC
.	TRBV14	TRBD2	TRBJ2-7	CASSQGLAGEQYF	TGTGCCAGCAGTCAGGGACTAGCAGGGGAGCAGTACTTC
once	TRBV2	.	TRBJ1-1	CASTTGRAFF	TGTGCCAGCACCACAGGTAGAGCTTTCTTT
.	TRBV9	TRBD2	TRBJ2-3	CASSPGLAGGFTDTQYF	TGTGCCAGCAGCCCGGGACTAGCGGGAGGGTTCACAGATACGCAGTATTTT
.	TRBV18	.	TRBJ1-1	CASSPRSSLRDEAFF	TGTGCCAGCTCACCACGATCATCTTTGCGGGATGAAGCTTTCTTT
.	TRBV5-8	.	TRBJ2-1	CASSVETRGNEQFF	TGTGCCAGCAGCGTAGAGACCCGGGGCAATGAGCAGTTCTTC
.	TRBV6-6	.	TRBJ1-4	CASSYESAEKLFF	TGTGCCAGCAGTTACGAATCTGCGGAAAAACTGTTTTTT
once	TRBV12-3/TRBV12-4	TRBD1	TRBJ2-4	CASSPGTENIQYF	TGTGCCAGCAGCCCAGGGACAGAAAACATTCAGTACTTC
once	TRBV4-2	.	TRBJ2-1	CASSQEQAYNEQFF	TGTGCCAGCAGCCAAGAACAAGCCTACAATGAGCAGTTCTTC
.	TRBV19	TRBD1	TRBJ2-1	CASTPDRGQREQFF	TGTGCCAGTACTCCGGACAGGGGGCAGCGAGAGCAGTTCTTC
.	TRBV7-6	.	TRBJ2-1	CASSLAGGNEQFF	TGTGCCAGCAGCTTAGCAGGGGGCAATGAGCAGTTCTTC
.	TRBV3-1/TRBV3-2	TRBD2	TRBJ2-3	CATNSAGGPSNTQYF	TGTGCCACCAACTCAGCGGGAGGGCCTTCTAATACGCAGTATTTT
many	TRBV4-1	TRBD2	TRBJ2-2	CASSQLSGVNTGELFF	TGCGCCAGCAGCCAGCTTAGCGGGGTGAACACCGGGGAGCTGTTTTTT
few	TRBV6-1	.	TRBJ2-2	CASSESLTGAAGELFF	TGTGCCAGCAGTGAAAGTTTAACGGGAGCGGCCGGGGAGCTGTTTTTT
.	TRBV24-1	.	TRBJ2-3	CASSGAKQIDTQYF	TGTGCCAGCTCAGGGGCTAAACAGATAGATACGCAGTATTTT
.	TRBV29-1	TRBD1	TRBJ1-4	CSVEEGGTGGEKLFF	TGCAGCGTTGAAGAGGGTGGGACAGGAGGCGAAAAACTGTTTTTT
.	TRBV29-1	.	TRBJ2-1	CSVRGAGNEQFF	TGCAGCGTTCGGGGGGCAGGAAATGAGCAGTTCTTC
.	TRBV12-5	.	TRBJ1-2	CASGLALNYGYTF	TGTGCTAGTGGTTTGGCCCTAAATTATGGCTACACCTTC
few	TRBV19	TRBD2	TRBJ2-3	CASSSRLAGNADTQYF	TGTGCCAGTAGTTCCAGACTAGCGGGTAACGCTGATACGCAGTATTTT
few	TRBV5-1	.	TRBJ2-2	CASSSQGLANTGELFF	TGCGCCAGCAGCTCCCAGGGTTTAGCGAACACCGGGGAGCTGTTTTTT
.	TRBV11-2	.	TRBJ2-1	CASSLGLVGNEQFF	TGTGCCAGCAGCTTAGGACTAGTCGGCAATGAGCAGTTCTTC
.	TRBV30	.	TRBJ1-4	CAWSVQLEEKLFF	TGTGCCTGGAGTGTTCAACTGGAGGAAAAACTGTTTTTT
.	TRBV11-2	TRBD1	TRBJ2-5	CASSLYRGEGTQYF	TGTGCCAGCAGCCTATACAGGGGAGAGGGGACCCAGTACTTC
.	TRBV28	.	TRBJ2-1	CASSSTVGGNEQFF	TGTGCCAGCAGTAGTACGGTTGGGGGGAATGAGCAGTTCTTC
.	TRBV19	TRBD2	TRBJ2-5	CASSIRSPSGQETQYF	TGTGCCAGTAGTATAAGGTCCCCTAGCGGCCAAGAGACCCAGTACTTC
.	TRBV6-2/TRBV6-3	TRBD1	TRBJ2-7	CASSSTVTGSYEQYF	TGTGCCAGCAGTTCGACCGTGACAGGGTCCTACGAGCAGTACTTC
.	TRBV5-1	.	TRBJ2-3	CASSFRSTDTQYF	TGCGCCAGCAGCTTCCGTAGCACAGATACGCAGTATTTT
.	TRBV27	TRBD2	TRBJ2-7	CASSRVQGLAGAYEQYF	TGTGCCAGCAGCAGGGTCCAAGGACTAGCGGGAGCCTACGAGCAGTACTTC
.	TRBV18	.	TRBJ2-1	CASSRSANNEQFF	TGTGCCAGCTCACGTTCTGCTAACAATGAGCAGTTCTTC
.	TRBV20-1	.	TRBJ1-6	CSASSGQGRSYNSPLHF	TGCAGTGCTAGTTCCGGGCAGGGAAGGAGCTATAATTCACCCCTCCACTTT
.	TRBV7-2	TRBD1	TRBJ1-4	CASSRQQGANEKLFF	TGTGCCAGCAGCCGTCAACAGGGGGCTAATGAAAAACTGTTTTTT
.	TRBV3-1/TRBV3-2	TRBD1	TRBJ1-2	CASSQDQPGAGGAVGYTF	TGTGCCAGCAGCCAAGACCAGCCCGGGGCAGGGGGCGCGGTTGGCTACACCTTC
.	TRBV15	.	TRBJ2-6	CATSRGQSGANVLTF	TGTGCCACCAGCAGAGGGCAGTCTGGGGCCAACGTCCTGACTTTC
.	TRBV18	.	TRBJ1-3	CASSPLSGNPGNTIYF	TGTGCCAGCTCACCACTGAGCGGTAATCCTGGAAACACCATATATTTT
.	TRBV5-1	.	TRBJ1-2	CASSLGPGYSYGYTF	TGCGCCAGCAGCTTGGGACCAGGGTATTCTTATGGCTACACCTTC